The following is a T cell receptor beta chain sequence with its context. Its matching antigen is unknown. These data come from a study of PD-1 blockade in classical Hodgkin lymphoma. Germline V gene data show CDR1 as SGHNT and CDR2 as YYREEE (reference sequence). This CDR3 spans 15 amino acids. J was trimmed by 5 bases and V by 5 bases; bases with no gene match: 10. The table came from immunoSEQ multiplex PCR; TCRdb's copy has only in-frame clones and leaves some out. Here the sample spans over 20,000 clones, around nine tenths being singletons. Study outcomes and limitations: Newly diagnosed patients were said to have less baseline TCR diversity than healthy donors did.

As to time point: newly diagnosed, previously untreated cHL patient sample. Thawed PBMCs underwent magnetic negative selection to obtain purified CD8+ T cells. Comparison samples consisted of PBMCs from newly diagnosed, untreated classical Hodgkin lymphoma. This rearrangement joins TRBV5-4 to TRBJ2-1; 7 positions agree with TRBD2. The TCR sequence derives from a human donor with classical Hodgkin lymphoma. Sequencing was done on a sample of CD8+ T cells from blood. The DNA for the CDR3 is TGTGCCAGCAGTCCCCGCGGGCTAGCGGACAATGAGCAGTTCTTC. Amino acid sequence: CASSPRGLADNEQFF.